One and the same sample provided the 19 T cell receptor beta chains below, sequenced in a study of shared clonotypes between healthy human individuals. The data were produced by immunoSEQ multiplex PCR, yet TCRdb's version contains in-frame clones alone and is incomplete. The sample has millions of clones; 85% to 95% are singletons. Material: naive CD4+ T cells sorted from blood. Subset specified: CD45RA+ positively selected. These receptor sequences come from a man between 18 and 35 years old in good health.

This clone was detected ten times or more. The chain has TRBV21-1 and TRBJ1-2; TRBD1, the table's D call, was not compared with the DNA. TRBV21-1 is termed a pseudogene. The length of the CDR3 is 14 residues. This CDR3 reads CASSDREGAYGYTF. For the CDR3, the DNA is TGTGCCAGCAGCGATCGCGAGGGGGCCTATGGCTACACCTTC.

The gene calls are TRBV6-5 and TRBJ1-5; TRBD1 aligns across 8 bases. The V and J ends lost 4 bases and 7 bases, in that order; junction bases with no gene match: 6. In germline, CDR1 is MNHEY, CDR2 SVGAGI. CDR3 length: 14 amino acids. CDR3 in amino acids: CASSFGQGTQPQHF. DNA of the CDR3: TGTGCCAGCAGTTTCGGACAGGGTACCCAGCCCCAGCATTTT.

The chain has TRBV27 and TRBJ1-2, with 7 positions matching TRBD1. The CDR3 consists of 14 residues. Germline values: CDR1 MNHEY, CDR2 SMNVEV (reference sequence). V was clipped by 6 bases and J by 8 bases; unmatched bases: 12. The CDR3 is CASSSHDRVGGYTF. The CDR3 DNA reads TGTGCCAGCAGCTCCCACGACAGGGTTGGCGGCTACACCTTC.

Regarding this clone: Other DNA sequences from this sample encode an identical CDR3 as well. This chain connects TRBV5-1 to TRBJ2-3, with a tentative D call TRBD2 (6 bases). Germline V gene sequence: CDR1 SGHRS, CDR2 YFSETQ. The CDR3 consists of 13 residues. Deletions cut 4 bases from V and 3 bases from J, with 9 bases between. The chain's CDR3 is CASSVGGTDTQYF. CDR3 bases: TGCGCCAGCAGCGTGGGGGGAACAGATACGCAGTATTTT.

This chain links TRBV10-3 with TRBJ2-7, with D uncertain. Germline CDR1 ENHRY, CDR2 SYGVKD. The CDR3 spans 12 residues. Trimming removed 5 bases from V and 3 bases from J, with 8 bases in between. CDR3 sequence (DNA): TGTGCCATCAGTTCGACGGACTACGAGCAGTACTTC. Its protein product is CAISSTDYEQYF.

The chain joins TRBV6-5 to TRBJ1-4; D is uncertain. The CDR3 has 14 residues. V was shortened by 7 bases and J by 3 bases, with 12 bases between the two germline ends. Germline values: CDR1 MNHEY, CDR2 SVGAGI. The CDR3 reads CASTGWGANEKLFF. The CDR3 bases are TGTGCCAGCACCGGATGGGGTGCTAATGAAAAACTGTTTTTT.

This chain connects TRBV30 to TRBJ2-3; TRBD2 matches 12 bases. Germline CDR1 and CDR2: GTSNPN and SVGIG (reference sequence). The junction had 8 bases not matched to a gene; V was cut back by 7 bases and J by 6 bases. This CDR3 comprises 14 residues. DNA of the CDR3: TGTGCCTTCCGGACTAGCGGGACCCGGGATACGCAGTATTTT. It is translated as CAFRTSGTRDTQYF.

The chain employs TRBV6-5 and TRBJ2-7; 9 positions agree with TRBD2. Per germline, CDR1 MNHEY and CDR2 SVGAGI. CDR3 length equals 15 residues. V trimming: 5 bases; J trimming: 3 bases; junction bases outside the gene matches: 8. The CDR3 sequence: CASSPLGTSNYEQYF. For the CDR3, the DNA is TGTGCCAGCAGTCCACTGGGGACTAGCAACTACGAGCAGTACTTC.

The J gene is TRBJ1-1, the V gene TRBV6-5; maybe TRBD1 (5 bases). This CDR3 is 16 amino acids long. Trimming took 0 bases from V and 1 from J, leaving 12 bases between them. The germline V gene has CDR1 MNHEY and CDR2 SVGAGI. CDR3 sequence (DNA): TGTGCCAGCAGTTACTCGGGGGGTTACACGAACACTGAAGCTTTCTTT. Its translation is CASSYSGGYTNTEAFF.

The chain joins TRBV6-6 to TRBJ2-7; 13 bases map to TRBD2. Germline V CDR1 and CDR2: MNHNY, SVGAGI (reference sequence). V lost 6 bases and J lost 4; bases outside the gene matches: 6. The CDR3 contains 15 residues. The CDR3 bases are TGTGCCAGCAGCGGGACTAGCGGGACACTTTACGAGCAGTACTTC. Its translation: CASSGTSGTLYEQYF.

CDR3 nucleotides: TGTGCCAGCAGTGAAGGGACAGGGGGTTCGTTTTCGGGCATTCAGTACTTC. Translation gives CASSEGTGGSFSGIQYF. J is TRBJ2-4 and V is TRBV6-1, with 10 bases aligning to TRBD1. This CDR3 spans 17 amino acids. Germline lookup yields CDR1 MNHNS and CDR2 SASEGT. After removal of 1 base from V and 9 bases from J, the junction contained 12 bases not matched to a gene.

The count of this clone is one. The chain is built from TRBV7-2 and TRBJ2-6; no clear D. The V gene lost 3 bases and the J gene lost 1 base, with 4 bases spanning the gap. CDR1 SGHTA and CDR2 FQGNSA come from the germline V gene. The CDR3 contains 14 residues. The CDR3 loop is CASSFKSGANVLTF. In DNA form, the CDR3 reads TGTGCCAGCAGCTTCAAGTCTGGGGCCAACGTCCTGACTTTC.

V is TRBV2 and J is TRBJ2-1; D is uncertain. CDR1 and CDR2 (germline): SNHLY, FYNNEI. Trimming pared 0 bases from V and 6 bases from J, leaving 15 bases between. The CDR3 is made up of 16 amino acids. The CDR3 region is CASSEAGGSVVNEQFF. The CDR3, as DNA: TGTGCCAGCAGTGAAGCCGGTGGTTCAGTAGTCAATGAGCAGTTCTTC.

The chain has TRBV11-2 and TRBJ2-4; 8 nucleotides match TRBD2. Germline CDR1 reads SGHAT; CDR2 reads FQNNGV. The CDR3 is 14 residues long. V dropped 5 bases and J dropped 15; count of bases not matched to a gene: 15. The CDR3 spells CASSRLRDRGRPYF. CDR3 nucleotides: TGTGCCAGCAGCCGCCTCCGGGACCGCGGGAGGCCGTACTTC.

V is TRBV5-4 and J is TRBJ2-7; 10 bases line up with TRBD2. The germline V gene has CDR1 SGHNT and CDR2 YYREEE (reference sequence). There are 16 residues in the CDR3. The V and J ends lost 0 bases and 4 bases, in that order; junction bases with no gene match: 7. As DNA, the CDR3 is TGTGCCAGCAGCTTGGGGGCTAGCGGGAGTTGGTACGAGCAGTACTTC. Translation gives CASSLGASGSWYEQYF.

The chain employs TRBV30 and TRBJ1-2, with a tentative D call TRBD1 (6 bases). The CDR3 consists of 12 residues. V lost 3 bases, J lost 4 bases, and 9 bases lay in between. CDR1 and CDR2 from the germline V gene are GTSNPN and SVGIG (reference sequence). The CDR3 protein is CAWRDSLYGYTF. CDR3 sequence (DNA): TGTGCCTGGAGGGACAGCCTCTATGGCTACACCTTC.

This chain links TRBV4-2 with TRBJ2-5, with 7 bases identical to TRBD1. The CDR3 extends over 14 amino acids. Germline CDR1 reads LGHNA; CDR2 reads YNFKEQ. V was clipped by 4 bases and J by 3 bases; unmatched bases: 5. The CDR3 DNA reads TGTGCCAGCAGCCCCTATACAGGGGAAGAGACCCAGTACTTC. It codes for CASSPYTGEETQYF.

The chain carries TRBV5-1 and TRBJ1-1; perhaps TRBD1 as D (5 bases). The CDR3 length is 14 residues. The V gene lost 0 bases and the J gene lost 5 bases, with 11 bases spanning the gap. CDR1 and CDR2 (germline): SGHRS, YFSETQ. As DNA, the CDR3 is TGCGCCAGCAGCTTGGCCGGCAGGGAGACTGAAGCTTTCTTT. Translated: CASSLAGRETEAFF.

This chain's CDR3 is CASSVGNTDTQYF. CDR3 nucleotide sequence: TGTGCCAGCAGCGTCGGAAACACAGATACGCAGTATTTT. The rearrangement links TRBV7-6 to TRBJ2-3; D is undetermined. The CDR3 is made up of 13 amino acids. Per the germline V gene, CDR1 is SGHVS and CDR2 is FNYEAQ. V was clipped by 5 bases and J by 2 bases, with 8 bases between them. The full variable domain, completed using reference TRBV7-6 and TRBJ2-3, is GAGVSQSPRYKVTKRGQDVALRCDPISGHVSLYWYRQALGQGPEFLTYFNYEAQQDKSGLPNDRFSAERPEGSISTLTIQRTEQRDSAMYRCASSVGNTDTQYFGPGTRLTVL.